These 21 T cell receptor beta chains originate from one sample sequenced in a study of CD8+ T cells in alopecia areata. Once RNA had been extracted, it was reverse transcribed into cDNA to act as the sequencing template. Here immunoSEQ multiplex PCR was the method, and the copy in TCRdb shows in-frame clones only, minus some. The sample holds around 29,000 clones, less than 65% seen once. The specimen was NKG2D-high CD8+ T cells sorted from blood. The receptors stem from a human donor with alopecia areata.

CDR3 sequence reads: CASSWDTYEQYF. In nucleotides, the CDR3 is TGTGCCAGCAGTTGGGACACCTACGAGCAGTACTTC. The chain has TRBV7-9 and TRBJ2-7, with D possibly matching TRBD1 (6 bases). Trimming took off 6 bases at V and 2 bases at J, with 8 bases between the two ends. The V gene's germline CDR1 is SEHNR and CDR2 FQNEAQ (reference sequence). This CDR3 has 12 amino acids.

The chain couples TRBV2 to TRBJ2-1, with 12 bases aligning to TRBD2. Germline V gene lookup returns CDR1 SNHLY and CDR2 FYNNEI. The CDR3 sequence is 23 residues long. V dropped 0 bases and J dropped 4; count of bases not matched to a gene: 22. The CDR3 protein is CASSEARRDRGLAGLLFYNEQFF. The CDR3 nucleotides read TGTGCCAGCAGTGAAGCGCGGAGGGATCGAGGACTAGCGGGATTACTCTTTTACAATGAGCAGTTCTTC. The whole variable domain, remainder taken from reference TRBV2 and TRBJ2-1, is EPEVTQTPSHQVTQMGQEVILRCVPISNHLYFYWYRQILGQKVEFLVSFYNNEISEKSEIFDDQFSVERPDGSNFTLKIRSTKLEDSAMYFCASSEARRDRGLAGLLFYNEQFFGPGTRLTVL.

Only one count was recorded for this clone. The rearrangement links TRBV6-5 to TRBJ2-1, with D perhaps given as TRBD1 or TRBD2 (5 bases each). The length of the CDR3 is 15 residues. Germline CDR1 reads MNHEY; CDR2 reads SVGAGI. V lost 4 bases, J lost 4 bases, and 14 bases lay in between. CDR3 residues: CASSWAGSTYNEQFF. The CDR3, as DNA: TGTGCCAGCAGTTGGGCAGGGAGTACTTACAATGAGCAGTTCTTC.

The chain employs TRBV2 and TRBJ2-5; 11 nucleotides match TRBD2. The CDR3 length is 15 residues. CDR1 is SNHLY, CDR2 FYNNEI, per germline. The V segment lost 6 bases and the J segment 2 bases; nucleotides outside the gene matches: 5. CDR3 sequence (DNA): TGTGCCAGCAGGGACGGGACTAGCGGACAAGAGACCCAGTACTTC. Protein sequence: CASRDGTSGQETQYF.

This clone showed up just a few times. The chain employs TRBV27 and TRBJ2-7; D ambiguous. Trimming removed 5 bases from V and 6 bases from J, with 5 bases in between. Germline V gene lookup returns CDR1 MNHEY and CDR2 SMNVEV (reference sequence). The CDR3 contains 10 residues. This CDR3 is CASSPCEQYF. The CDR3 bases are TGTGCCAGCAGTCCATGCGAGCAGTACTTC.

By share of the sample, this clone is medium-sized (0.01 to 0.1%). The rearrangement uses TRBV5-1 and TRBJ1-6; D is uncertain. Germline CDR1 SGHRS, CDR2 YFSETQ. V was cut by 4 bases and J by 0 bases, with 11 bases left in between. There are 16 residues in the CDR3. This CDR3 reads CASSGGSYSYNSPLHF. The CDR3 DNA reads TGCGCCAGCAGCGGAGGGTCCTACTCCTATAATTCACCCCTCCACTTT.

The CDR3 coding sequence is TGCAGCGTTGCAATAGCGGGAGGAGTTTTCAATGAGCAGTTCTTC. Residues: CSVAIAGGVFNEQFF. The V and J genes are TRBV29-1 and TRBJ2-1; TRBD2 matches at 10 bases. CDR1 is SQVTM, CDR2 ANQGSEA, per germline. V lost 4 bases to trimming and J lost 6 bases; unmatched junction nucleotides: 9. The CDR3 runs to 15 residues.

This chain joins TRBV10-3 and TRBJ2-5; D unresolved. CDR3 length equals 13 residues. Germline values: CDR1 ENHRY, CDR2 SYGVKD. V shed 0 bases and J shed 4 bases, with 6 bases lying between them. CDR3: CAISESHSETQYF. The DNA for the CDR3 is TGTGCCATCAGTGAGTCGCACTCAGAGACCCAGTACTTC.

Note on this clone: The junction departs from germline at one end; a sequencing error may be responsible. This chain links TRBV7-7 with TRBJ2-7, with TRBD1 matching 9 bases. The CDR3 contains 15 residues. CDR1 and CDR2 from the germline V gene are SSHAT and FNYEAQ (reference sequence). CDR3 protein: CASSPGTGYPYEQYF. The CDR3 nucleotides are TGTGCTAGCAGCCCCGGGACAGGGTATCCCTACGAGCAGTACTTC. Using reference TRBV7-7 and TRBJ2-7 for the parts outside the CDR3, the full variable domain is GAGVSQSPRYKVTKRGQDVTLRCDPISSHATLYWYQQALGQGPEFLTYFNYEAQPDKSGLPSDRFSAERPEGSISTLTIQRTEQRDSAMYRCASSPGTGYPYEQYFGPGTRLTVT.

This clone has only a few counts. This sequence joins TRBV27 and TRBJ2-1; D is perhaps TRBD1 or TRBD2 (5 bases each). Per germline, CDR1 MNHEY and CDR2 SMNVEV (reference sequence). The CDR3 is 15 amino acids. Trimming pared 5 bases from V and 5 bases from J, leaving 16 bases between. As DNA, the CDR3 is TGTGCCAGCAGTACGAGGGACGGGGCCGACAATGAGCAGTTCTTC. Translation gives CASSTRDGADNEQFF.

The CDR3 DNA follows: TGTGCCAGCAACCAGGTCGGGGGGGCTAGCGGGAGGCCTGGCCAAGAGACCCAGTACTTC. Protein product: CASNQVGGASGRPGQETQYF. J is TRBJ2-5 and V is TRBV28; 11 positions match TRBD2. V lost 7 bases, J lost 1 base, and 20 bases stayed unmatched. The CDR3 has 20 amino acids. CDR1 and CDR2 from the germline V gene are MDHEN and SYDVKM.

With respect to this clone: One end of the junction varies from germline; a read error may be responsible. The V gene is TRBV7-7, the J gene TRBJ2-1, with 13 bases that match TRBD2. The CDR3 sequence is 15 residues long. The germline gives CDR1 SSHAT, CDR2 FNYEAQ (reference sequence). As DNA, the CDR3 is TGTGCTAGCAGCTTGACTAGCGGGGGGAGCGATGAGCAGTTCTTC. It is translated as CASSLTSGGSDEQFF.

J is TRBJ1-5 and V is TRBV27; D is unclear. Between the trimmed V and J ends, which lost 8 bases and 6 bases, there was a span of 14 bases. This CDR3 has 13 residues. Germline V CDR1 and CDR2: MNHEY, SMNVEV (reference sequence). CDR3 sequence (DNA): TGTGCCAGCCTATCACTCCTCCGTCAGCCCCAGCATTTT. Amino acid sequence: CASLSLLRQPQHF.

The chain has TRBV29-1 and TRBJ2-1, with D hard to call. CDR3 length: 13 amino acids. The V end was cut by 2 bases, the J end by 4 bases, with 9 bases between. CDR1 is SQVTM, CDR2 ANQGSEA, per germline. CDR3 coding DNA: TGCAGCGTTGAACTCACGGAGTACAATGAGCAGTTCTTC. This codes for CSVELTEYNEQFF.

The CDR3 region is CASSQDGQRGINYGYTF. The CDR3 nucleotides read TGTGCCAGCAGCCAAGATGGGCAGCGAGGTATTAACTATGGCTACACCTTC. The V gene is TRBV4-2, the J gene TRBJ1-2; D call uncertain. Germline V gene data show CDR1 as LGHNA and CDR2 as YNFKEQ. Trimming left V 0 bases short and J 1 base short, with 15 bases between. The CDR3 has 17 amino acids.

Worth noting for this clone: The sample has other DNA sequences that encode this CDR3 too. The chain joins TRBV2 to TRBJ2-2, with unresolved D. Germline CDR1 SNHLY, CDR2 FYNNEI. This CDR3 contains 15 residues. Trimming stripped 3 bases from V and 0 bases from J, with 8 bases between. The CDR3 DNA reads as TGTGCCAGCAGTGATGGGCCCGCGAACACCGGGGAGCTGTTTTTT. Translation: CASSDGPANTGELFF.

The chain has TRBV27 and TRBJ2-3, with D perhaps given as TRBD1 or TRBD2 (5 bases each). V was cut by 5 bases and J by 11 bases, with 20 bases left in between. The germline CDR1 and CDR2 sequences are MNHEY and SMNVEV (reference sequence). CDR3 length: 14 amino acids. The CDR3 bases are TGTGCCAGCAGTATAATTTCGGGGCCAACCATGCAGTATTTT. This sequence encodes CASSIISGPTMQYF.

This clone was observed a few times. The chain couples TRBV14 to TRBJ2-7, with a possible D match to TRBD2 (5 bases). The CDR3 runs 14 residues. The V gene's germline CDR1 is SGHDN and CDR2 FVKESK. Trimming took off 7 bases at V and 3 bases at J, with 16 bases between the two ends. The CDR3 nucleotides read TGTGCCAGCACGACGAGCGGTGAGGACTACGAGCAGTACTTC. It codes for CASTTSGEDYEQYF.

The chain is built from TRBV19 and TRBJ2-5; D possibly corresponds to TRBD1 (6 bases). The CDR3 loop spans 14 amino acids. Germline values: CDR1 LNHDA, CDR2 SQIVND (reference sequence). Trimming pared 3 bases from V and 3 bases from J, leaving 11 bases between. Here the CDR3 reads CASSMRDTEETQYF. CDR3 DNA: TGTGCCAGTAGTATGAGGGACACCGAAGAGACCCAGTACTTC.

This clone was picked up a small number of times. The chain employs TRBV18 and TRBJ1-1, with 8 bases matching TRBD1. J lost 5 bases, V lost 3 bases, and 5 bases had no gene match. This CDR3 spans 14 amino acids. CDR1 is KGHSH and CDR2 is LQKENI in the germline V gene. CDR3 DNA sequence: TGTGCCAGCTCACCGAATGACAGGGGAACTGAAGCTTTCTTT. Its protein product is CASSPNDRGTEAFF.

V usage is TRBV4-1 and J usage is TRBJ2-1; TRBD1 agrees at 7 bases. With V trimmed by 1 base and J by 4 bases, 4 bases remained unmatched. The germline CDR1 and CDR2 sequences are MGHRA and YSYEKL. The CDR3 consists of 15 residues. The CDR3 loop is CASSQGARGYNEQFF. The CDR3 nucleotides are TGCGCCAGCAGCCAAGGGGCCAGGGGGTACAATGAGCAGTTCTTC.